Listed here is a single T cell receptor (beta chain). Per the authors' pipeline: Using reference gene primer amplification, nucleated cell counts were estimated. Generated by immunoSEQ multiplex PCR, the TCRdb table keeps only in-frame clones and is missing some. The V and J calls and clone size were taken over from that table, and D and trimming were inferred from the DNA. The table has about 340,000 clones, around nine tenths seen once. The source of the sample is a study of blood T cell repertoires in COVID-19. J lost 7 bases, V lost 5 bases, and 4 bases had no gene match. There are 14 residues in the CDR3. In germline, CDR1 is LNHDA, CDR2 SQIVND (reference sequence).

This receptor was obtained from a woman between 65 and 79 years old with COVID-19, enrolled during active disease. The sequencing input was peripheral blood. The chain combines TRBV19 with TRBJ1-6; 8 nucleotides match TRBD1. The CDR3 DNA follows: TGTGCCAGTAGTGCGGACAGGGAAAATTCACCCCTCCACTTT. It yields the protein CASSADRENSPLHF.